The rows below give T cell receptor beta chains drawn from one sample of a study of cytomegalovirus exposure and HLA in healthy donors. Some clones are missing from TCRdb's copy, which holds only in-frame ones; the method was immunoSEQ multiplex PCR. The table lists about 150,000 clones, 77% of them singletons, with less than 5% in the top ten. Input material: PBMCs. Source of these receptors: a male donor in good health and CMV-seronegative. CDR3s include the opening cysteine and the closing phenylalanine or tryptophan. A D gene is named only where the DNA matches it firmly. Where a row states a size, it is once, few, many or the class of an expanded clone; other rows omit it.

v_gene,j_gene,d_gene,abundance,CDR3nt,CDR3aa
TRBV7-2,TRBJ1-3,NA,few,TGTGCCAGCAGCTTAGAGACAGGCTCTGGAAACACCATATATTTT,CASSLETGSGNTIYF
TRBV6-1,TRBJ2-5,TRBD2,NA,TGTGCCAGCAGTGGGGGCTCCCCGGGACTAGCGGGACAAGAGACCCAGTACTTC,CASSGGSPGLAGQETQYF
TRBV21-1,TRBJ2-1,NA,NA,TGTGCCAGCAGCAAAGCGCGAGCGGGGGGGCCTGGTGAGCAGTTCTTC,CASSKARAGGPGEQFF
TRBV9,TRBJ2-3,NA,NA,TGTGCCAGCAGCGTAGCTACGTATGGTACAGGGCGGAGCACAGATACGCAGTATTTT,CASSVATYGTGRSTDTQYF
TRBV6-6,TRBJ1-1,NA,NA,TGTGCCAGCAGTTACTCGTCAGTGAACACTGAAGCTTTCTTT,CASSYSSVNTEAFF
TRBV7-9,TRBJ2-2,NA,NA,TGTGCCAGCAGCTTATCGGGAAGAACCGGGGAGCTGTTTTTT,CASSLSGRTGELFF
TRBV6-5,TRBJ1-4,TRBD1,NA,TGTGCCAGCAGCCGGACAGGGGGCTATGAAAAACTGTTTTTT,CASSRTGGYEKLFF
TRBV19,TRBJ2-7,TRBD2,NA,TGTGCCAGTAGTATCCGGGCTAGCGGGAGATCCTACGAGCAGTACTTC,CASSIRASGRSYEQYF
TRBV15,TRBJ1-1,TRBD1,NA,TGTGCCACCAGCAGAGGACAGGGGGCTTCTGAAGCTTTCTTT,CATSRGQGASEAFF
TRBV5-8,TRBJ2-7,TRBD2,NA,TGTGCCAGCAGCTCACCAGCGGGATACCCCTACGAGCAGTACTTC,CASSSPAGYPYEQYF
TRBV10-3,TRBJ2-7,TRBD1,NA,TGTGCCATCAGTGGGAGGACAGGGGGTAACTACGAGCAGTACTTC,CAISGRTGGNYEQYF
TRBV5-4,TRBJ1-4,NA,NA,TGTGCCAGCAGACGAGATCTTTATGCAACTAATGAAAAACTGTTTTTT,CASRRDLYATNEKLFF
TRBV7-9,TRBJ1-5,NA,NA,TGTGCCAGCAGCTCCTCGGGGGAGAAAGGCAATCAGCCCCAGCATTTT,CASSSSGEKGNQPQHF